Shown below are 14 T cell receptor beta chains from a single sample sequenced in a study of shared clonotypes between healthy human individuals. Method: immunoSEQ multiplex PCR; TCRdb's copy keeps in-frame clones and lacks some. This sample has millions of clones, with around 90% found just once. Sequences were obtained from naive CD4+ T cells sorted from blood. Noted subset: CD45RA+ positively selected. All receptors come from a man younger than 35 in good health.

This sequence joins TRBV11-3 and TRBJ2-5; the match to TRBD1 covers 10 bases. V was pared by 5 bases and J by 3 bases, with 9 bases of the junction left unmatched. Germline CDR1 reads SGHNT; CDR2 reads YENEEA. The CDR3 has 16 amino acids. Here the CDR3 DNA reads TGTGCCAGCAGCATAGGGGCGACAGGGGGCGAAGAGACCCAGTACTTC. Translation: CASSIGATGGEETQYF.

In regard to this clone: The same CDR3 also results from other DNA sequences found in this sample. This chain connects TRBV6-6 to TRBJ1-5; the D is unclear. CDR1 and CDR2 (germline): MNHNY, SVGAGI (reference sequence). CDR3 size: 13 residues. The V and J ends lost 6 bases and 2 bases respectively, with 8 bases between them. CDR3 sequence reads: CASSPQGNQPQHF. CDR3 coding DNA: TGTGCCAGCAGCCCCCAGGGCAATCAGCCCCAGCATTTT.

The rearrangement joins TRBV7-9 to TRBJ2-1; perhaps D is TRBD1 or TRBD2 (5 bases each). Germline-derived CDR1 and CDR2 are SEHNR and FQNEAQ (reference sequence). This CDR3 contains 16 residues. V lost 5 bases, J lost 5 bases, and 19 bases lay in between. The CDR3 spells CASSGTAKALNNEQFF. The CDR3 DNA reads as TGTGCCAGCAGCGGGACCGCAAAGGCGCTAAACAATGAGCAGTTCTTC.

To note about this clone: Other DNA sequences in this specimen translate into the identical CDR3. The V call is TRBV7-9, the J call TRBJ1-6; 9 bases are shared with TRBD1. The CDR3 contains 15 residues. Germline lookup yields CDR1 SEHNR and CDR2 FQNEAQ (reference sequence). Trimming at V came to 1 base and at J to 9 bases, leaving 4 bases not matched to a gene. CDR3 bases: TGTGCCAGCAGCTTAGGGACAGGGGTGGGTTCACCCCTCCACTTT. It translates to CASSLGTGVGSPLHF.

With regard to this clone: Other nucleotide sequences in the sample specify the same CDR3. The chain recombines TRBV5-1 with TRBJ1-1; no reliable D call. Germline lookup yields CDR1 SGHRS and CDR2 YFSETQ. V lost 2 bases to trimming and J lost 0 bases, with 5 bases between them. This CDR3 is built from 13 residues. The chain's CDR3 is CASSFTVNTEAFF. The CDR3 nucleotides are TGCGCCAGCAGCTTCACCGTGAACACTGAAGCTTTCTTT.

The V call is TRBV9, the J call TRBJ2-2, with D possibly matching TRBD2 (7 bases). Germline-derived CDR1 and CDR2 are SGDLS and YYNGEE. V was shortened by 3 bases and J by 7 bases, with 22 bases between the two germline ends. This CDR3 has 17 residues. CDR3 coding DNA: TGTGCCAGCAGCGCCCCGACTAGGGGGGGAATGTACGGGGAGCTGTTTTTT. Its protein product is CASSAPTRGGMYGELFF.

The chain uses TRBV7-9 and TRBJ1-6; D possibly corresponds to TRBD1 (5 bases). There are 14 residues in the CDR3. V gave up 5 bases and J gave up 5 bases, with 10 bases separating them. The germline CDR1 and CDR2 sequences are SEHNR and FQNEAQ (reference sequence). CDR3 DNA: TGTGCCAGCAGCCCAGACAGTGATAATTCACCCCTCCACTTT. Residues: CASSPDSDNSPLHF.

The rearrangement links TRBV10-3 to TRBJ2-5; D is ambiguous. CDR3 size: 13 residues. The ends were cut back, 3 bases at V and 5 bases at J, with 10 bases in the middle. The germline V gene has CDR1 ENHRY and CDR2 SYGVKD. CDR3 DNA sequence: TGTGCCATCAGTGACTCCCCTGTGGAGACCCAGTACTTC. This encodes CAISDSPVETQYF.

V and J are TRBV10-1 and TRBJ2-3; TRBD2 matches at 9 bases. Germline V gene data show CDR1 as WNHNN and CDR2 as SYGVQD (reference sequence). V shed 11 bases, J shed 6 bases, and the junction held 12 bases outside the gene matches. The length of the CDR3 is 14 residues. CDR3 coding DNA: TGCGCCTCCATGCGGATAGCGGGAGAGGATACGCAGTATTTT. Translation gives CASMRIAGEDTQYF.

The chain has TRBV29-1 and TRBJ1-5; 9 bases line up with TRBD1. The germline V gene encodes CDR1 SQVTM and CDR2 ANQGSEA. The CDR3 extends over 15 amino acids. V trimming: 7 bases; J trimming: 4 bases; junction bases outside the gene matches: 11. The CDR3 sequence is CSASGRDRENQPQHF. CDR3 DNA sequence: TGCAGCGCCTCGGGTCGGGACAGGGAAAATCAGCCCCAGCATTTT.

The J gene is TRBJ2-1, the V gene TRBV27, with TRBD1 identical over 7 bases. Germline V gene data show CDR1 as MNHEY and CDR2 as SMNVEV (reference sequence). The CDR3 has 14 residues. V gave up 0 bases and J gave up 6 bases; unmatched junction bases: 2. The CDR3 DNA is TGTGCCAGCAGTTTATCGACAGGGTTCAATGAGCAGTTCTTC. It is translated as CASSLSTGFNEQFF.

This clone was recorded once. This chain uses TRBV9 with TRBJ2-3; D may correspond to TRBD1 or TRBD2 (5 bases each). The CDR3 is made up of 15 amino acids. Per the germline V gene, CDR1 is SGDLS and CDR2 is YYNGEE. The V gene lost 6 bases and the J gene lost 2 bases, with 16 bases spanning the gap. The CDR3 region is CASNLDGTTTDTQYF. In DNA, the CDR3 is TGTGCCAGCAACCTAGATGGGACCACCACAGATACGCAGTATTTT.

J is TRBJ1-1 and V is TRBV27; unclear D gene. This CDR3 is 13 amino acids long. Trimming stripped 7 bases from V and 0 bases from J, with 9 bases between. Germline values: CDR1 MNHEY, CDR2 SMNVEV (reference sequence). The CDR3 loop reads CASKRAMNTEAFF. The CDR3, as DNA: TGTGCCAGCAAAAGGGCCATGAACACTGAAGCTTTCTTT.

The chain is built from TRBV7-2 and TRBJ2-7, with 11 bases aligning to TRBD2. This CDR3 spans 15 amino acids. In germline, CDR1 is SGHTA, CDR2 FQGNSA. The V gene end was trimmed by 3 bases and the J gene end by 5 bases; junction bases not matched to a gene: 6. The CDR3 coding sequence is TGTGCCAGCAGCTTGACTAGCGGGACCCGCCACGAGCAGTACTTC. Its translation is CASSLTSGTRHEQYF.